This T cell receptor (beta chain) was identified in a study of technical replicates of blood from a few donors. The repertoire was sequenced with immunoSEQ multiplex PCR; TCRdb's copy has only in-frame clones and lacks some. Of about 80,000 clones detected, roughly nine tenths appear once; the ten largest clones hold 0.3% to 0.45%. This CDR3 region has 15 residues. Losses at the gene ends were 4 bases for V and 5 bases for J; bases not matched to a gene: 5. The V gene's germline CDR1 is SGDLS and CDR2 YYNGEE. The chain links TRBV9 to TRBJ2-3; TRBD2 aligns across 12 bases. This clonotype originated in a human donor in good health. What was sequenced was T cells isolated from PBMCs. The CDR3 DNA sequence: TGTGCCAGCAGCACGACTAGCGGGAGCTTAGATACGCAGTATTTT. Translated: CASSTTSGSLDTQYF. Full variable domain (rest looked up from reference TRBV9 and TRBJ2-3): DSGVTQTPKHLITATGQRVTLRCSPRSGDLSVYWYQQSLDQGLQFLIQYYNGEERAKGNILERFSAQQFPDLHSELNLSSLELGDSALYFCASSTTSGSLDTQYFGPGTRLTVL.